The clone carrying this T cell receptor beta chain was observed at least ten times. Its antigen is not known. This entry belongs to a study of T cells in Graves' hyperthyroidism and ophthalmopathy. General study findings and limits: Blood also showed most of the thyroid clonotypes that were expanded above 0.001. From stable hyperthyroidism, ophthalmopathy was set apart by a 13 V-J model. Model predictions of ophthalmopathy came a median approximately 6.8 months before onset.

Fresh peripheral blood, about 9.6 ml, yielded the PBMCs. This CDR3 comprises 15 residues. Trimming cost V 9 bases and J 4 bases; bases outside gene matches: 8. Germline CDR1 reads SGHRS; CDR2 reads YFSETQ. TCR beta CDR3 regions were amplified from RNA transcripts. During a first-round RT-PCR of the TCR CDR3, the HTBI primer set was used. TCRdb re-called the multiplex PCR reads with MiXCR, one entry per CDR3 protein. Of around 540,000 distinct CDR3 sequences detected, 16% appear once; the ten largest clones hold about 29%. The clonotype was recovered from a woman in her 30s with Graves' ophthalmopathy. This chain links TRBV5-1 with TRBJ2-4; 12 bases align to TRBD2. Material for sequencing was blood. CDR3 amino acids: CATATGTSGKNIQYF. CDR3 nucleotide sequence: TGCGCCACCGCTACCGGGACTAGCGGGAAAAACATTCAGTACTTC.